A single T cell receptor (beta chain) is shown here with its context. Its matching antigen is unknown. Generated by immunoSEQ multiplex PCR, the TCRdb table keeps only in-frame clones and is missing some. The data contain 130,000 to 150,000 clones, roughly 80% of them singletons. The entry originates in a study of T cell responses to AZD1222 COVID-19 vaccine. Study-wide results and caveats: Repertoires in all cases were sampled only once the peak T cell response had passed.

CDR3 length: 15 amino acids. Germline assignment: CDR1 LGHDT and CDR2 YNNKEL (reference sequence). V trimming: 4 bases; J trimming: 3 bases; junction bases outside the gene matches: 5. The sequence came from an adult in good health. Specimen: peripheral blood, collected on day 0 of MenACWY control vaccination. The chain joins TRBV3-1 (or the pseudogene TRBV3-2) to TRBJ1-4; 7 bases are shared with TRBD1. The CDR3 region is CASSRWGQPNEKLFF. CDR3 in DNA: TGTGCCAGCAGCCGTTGGGGACAGCCTAATGAAAAACTGTTTTTT.